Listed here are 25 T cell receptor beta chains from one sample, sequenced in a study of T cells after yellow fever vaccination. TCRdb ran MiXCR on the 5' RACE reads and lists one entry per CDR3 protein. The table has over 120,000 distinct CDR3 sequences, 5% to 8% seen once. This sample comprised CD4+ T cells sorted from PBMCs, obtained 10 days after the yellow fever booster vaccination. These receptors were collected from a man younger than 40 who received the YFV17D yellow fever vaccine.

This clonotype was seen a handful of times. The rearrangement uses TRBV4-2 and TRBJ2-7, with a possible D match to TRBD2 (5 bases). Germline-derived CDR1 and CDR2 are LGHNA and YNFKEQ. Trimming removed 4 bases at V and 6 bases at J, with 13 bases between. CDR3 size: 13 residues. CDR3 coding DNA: TGTGCCAGCAGCCGAGGGCGAGATGGCGAGCAGTACTTC. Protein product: CASSRGRDGEQYF.

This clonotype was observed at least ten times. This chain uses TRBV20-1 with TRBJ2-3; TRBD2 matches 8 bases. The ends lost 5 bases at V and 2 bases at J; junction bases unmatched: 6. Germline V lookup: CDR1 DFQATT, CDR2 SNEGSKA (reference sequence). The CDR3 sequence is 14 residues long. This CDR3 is CSAGPGGNTDTQYF. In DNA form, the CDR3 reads TGCAGTGCTGGGCCGGGGGGGAACACAGATACGCAGTATTTT.

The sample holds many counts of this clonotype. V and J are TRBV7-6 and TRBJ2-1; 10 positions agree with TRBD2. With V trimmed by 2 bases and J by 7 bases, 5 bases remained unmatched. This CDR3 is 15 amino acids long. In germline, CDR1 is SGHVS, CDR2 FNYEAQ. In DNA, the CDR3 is TGTGCCAGCAGCTTACGGGGAGCGGGGGGGAATGAGCAGTTCTTC. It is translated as CASSLRGAGGNEQFF.

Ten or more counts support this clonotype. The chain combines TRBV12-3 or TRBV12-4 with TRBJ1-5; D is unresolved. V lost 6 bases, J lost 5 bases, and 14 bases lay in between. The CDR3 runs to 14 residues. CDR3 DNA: TGTGCCAGCAGGCCGCGGGGTTCGGATCAGCCCCAGCATTTT. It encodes CASRPRGSDQPQHF.

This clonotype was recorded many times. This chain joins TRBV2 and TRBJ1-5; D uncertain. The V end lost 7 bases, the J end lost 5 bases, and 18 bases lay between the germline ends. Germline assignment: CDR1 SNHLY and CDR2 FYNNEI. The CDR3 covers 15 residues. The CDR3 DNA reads TGTGCCAGCACTGGGGATATTGTTAGTTATCAGCCCCAGCATTTT. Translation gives CASTGDIVSYQPQHF.

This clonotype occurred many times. CDR3 region: CASRGAGGAKNIQYF. In DNA form, the CDR3 reads TGCGCCAGCAGGGGAGCGGGAGGGGCCAAAAACATTCAGTACTTC. The V and J genes are TRBV10-2 and TRBJ2-4; 10 nucleotides match TRBD2. CDR1 is WSHSY and CDR2 is SAAADI in the germline V gene. V lost 6 bases, J lost 1 base, and 3 bases stayed unmatched. This CDR3 is 15 amino acids long.

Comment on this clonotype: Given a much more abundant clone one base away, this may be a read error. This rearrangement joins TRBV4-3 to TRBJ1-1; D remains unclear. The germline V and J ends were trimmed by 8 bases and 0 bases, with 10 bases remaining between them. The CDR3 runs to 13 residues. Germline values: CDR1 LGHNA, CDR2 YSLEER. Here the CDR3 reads CASAAELNTEAFF. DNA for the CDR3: TGCGCCAGCGCCGCCGAGCTGAACACTGAAGCTTTCTTT.

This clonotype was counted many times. For the CDR3, the DNA is TGTGCCAGCAGTTTACAGGGGGTCCACGAGCAGTACTTC. Its translation: CASSLQGVHEQYF. The chain recombines TRBV2 with TRBJ2-7, with 8 bases aligning to TRBD1. The V gene end was trimmed by 5 bases and the J gene end by 5 bases; junction bases not matched to a gene: 5. Germline V CDR1 and CDR2: SNHLY, FYNNEI. The CDR3 runs to 13 residues.

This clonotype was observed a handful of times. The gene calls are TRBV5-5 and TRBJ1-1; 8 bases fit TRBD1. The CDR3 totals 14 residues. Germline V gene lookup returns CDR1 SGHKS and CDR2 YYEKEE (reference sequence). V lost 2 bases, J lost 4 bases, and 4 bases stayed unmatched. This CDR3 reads CASSFSGGGTEAFF. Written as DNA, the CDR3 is TGTGCCAGCAGCTTCTCAGGGGGCGGCACTGAAGCTTTCTTT.

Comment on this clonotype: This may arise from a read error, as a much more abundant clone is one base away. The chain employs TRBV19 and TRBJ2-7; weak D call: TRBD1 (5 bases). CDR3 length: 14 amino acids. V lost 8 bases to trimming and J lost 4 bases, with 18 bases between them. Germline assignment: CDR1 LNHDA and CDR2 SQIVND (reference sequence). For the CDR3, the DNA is TGTGCCAGTGGATATGGGAACAGGCGATACGAGCAGTACTTC. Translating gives CASGYGNRRYEQYF.

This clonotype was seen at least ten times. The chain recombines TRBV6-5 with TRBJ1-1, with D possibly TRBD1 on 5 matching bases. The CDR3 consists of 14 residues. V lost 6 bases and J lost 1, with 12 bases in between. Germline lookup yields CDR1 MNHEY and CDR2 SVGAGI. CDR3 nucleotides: TGTGCCAGCAGGGCAGAACAGGAGAACACTGAAGCTTTCTTT. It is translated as CASRAEQENTEAFF.

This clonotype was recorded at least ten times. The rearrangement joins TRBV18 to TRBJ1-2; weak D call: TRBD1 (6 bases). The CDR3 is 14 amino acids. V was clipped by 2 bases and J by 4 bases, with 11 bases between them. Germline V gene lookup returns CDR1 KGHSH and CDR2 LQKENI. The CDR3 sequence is CASSPTDSSYGYTF. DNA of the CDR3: TGTGCCAGCTCACCAACGGACAGTTCCTATGGCTACACCTTC.

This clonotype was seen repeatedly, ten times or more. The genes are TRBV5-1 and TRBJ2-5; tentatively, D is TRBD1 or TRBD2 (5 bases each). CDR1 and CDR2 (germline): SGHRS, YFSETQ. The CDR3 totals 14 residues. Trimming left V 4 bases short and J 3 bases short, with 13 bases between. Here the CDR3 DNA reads TGCGCCAGCAGCCCTGGGGCCGGGAAAGAGACCCAGTACTTC. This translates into CASSPGAGKETQYF.

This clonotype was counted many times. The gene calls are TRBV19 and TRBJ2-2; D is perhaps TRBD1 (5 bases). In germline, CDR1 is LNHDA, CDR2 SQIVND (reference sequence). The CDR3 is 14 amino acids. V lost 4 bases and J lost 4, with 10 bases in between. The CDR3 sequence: CASSNGRATGELFF. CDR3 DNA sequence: TGTGCCAGTAGTAACGGCAGGGCCACCGGGGAGCTGTTTTTT.

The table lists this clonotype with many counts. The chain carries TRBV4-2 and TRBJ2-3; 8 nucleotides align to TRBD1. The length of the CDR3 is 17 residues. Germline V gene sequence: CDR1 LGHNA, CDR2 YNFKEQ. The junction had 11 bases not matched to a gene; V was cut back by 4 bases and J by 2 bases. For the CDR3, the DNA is TGTGCCAGCAGCCCTCTAACCGGGACAGGTTTCACAGATACGCAGTATTTT. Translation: CASSPLTGTGFTDTQYF.

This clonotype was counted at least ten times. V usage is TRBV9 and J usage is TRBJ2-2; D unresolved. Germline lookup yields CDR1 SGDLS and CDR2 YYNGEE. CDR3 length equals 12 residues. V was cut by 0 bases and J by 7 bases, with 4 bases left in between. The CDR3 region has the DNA TGTGCCAGCAGCGTAGTCCGCGGGGAGCTGTTTTTT. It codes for CASSVVRGELFF.

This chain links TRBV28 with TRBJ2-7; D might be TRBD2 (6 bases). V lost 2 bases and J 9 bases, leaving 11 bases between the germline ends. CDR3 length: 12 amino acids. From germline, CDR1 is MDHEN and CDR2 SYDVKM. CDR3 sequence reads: CASSLGGTRQYF. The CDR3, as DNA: TGTGCCAGCAGTTTAGGGGGGACGAGGCAGTACTTC.

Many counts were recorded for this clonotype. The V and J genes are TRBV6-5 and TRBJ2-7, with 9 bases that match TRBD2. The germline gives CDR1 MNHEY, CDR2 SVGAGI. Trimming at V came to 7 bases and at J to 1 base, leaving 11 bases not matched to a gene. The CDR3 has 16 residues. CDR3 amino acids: CASTDLSGSSSYEQYF. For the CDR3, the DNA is TGTGCCAGCACCGACCTTAGCGGGAGTTCGTCCTACGAGCAGTACTTC.

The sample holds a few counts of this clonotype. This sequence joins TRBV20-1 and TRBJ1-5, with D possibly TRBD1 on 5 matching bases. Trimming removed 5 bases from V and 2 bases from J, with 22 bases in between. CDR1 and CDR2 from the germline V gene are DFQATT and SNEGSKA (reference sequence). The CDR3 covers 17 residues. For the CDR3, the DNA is TGCAGTGCTCTCGACCCCGGACATAAGCGGGGCAATCAGCCCCAGCATTTT. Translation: CSALDPGHKRGNQPQHF.

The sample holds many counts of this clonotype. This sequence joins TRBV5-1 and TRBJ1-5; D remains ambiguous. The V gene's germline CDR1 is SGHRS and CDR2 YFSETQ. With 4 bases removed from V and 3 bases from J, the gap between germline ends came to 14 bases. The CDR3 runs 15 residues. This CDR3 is CASSKGPEINQPQHF. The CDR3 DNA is TGCGCCAGCAGCAAGGGCCCCGAGATCAATCAGCCCCAGCATTTT.

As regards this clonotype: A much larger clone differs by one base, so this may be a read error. The CDR3 region is CASSQEITASYNEQFF. The CDR3 bases are TGCGCCAGCAGCCAAGAAATTACTGCCTCATACAATGAGCAGTTCTTC. The chain carries TRBV4-3 and TRBJ2-1; D is uncertain. Trimming took off 0 bases at V and 4 bases at J, with 13 bases between the two ends. The CDR3 runs to 16 residues. Germline V gene lookup returns CDR1 LGHNA and CDR2 YSLEER.

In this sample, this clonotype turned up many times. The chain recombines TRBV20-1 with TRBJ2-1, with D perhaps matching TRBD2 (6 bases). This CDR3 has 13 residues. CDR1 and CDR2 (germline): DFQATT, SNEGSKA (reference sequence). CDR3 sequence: CSQYGGSYNEQFF. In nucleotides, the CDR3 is TGCAGCCAATACGGGGGCTCCTACAATGAGCAGTTCTTC.

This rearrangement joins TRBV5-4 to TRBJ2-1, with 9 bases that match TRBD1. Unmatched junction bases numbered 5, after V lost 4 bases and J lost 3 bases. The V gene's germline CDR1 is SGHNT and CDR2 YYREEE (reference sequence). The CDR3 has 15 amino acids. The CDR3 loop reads CASSPGTGIYNEQFF. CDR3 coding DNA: TGTGCCAGCAGCCCGGGGACAGGGATCTACAATGAGCAGTTCTTC.

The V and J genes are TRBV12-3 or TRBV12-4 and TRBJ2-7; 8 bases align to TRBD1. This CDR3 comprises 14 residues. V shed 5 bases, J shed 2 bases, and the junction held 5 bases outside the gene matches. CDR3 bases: TGTGCCAGCAGTAGACAGGGGCCCACCTACGAGCAGTACTTC. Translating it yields CASSRQGPTYEQYF.

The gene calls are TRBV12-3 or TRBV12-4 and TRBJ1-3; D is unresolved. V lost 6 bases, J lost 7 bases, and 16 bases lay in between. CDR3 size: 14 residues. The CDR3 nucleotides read TGTGCCAGCAGCCACACGTTTGAGGTGAACACCATATATTTT. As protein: CASSHTFEVNTIYF.